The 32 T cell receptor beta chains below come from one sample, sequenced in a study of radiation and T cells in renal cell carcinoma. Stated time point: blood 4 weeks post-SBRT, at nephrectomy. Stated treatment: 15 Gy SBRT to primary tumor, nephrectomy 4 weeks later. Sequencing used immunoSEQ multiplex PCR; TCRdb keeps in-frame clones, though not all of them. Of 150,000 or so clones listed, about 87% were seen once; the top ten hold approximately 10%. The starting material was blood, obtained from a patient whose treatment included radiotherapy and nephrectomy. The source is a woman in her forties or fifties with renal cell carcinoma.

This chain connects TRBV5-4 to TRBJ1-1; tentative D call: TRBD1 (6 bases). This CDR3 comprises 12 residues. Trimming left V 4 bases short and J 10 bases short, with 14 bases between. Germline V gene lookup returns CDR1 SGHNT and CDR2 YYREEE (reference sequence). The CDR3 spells CASSPDSGRAFF. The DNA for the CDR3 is TGTGCCAGCAGCCCGGACAGTGGACGAGCTTTCTTT. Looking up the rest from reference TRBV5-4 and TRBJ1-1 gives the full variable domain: ETGVTQSPTHLIKTRGQQVTLRCSSQSGHNTVSWYQQALGQGPQFIFQYYREEENGRGNFPPRFSGLQFPNYSSELNVNALELDDSALYLCASSPDSGRAFFGQGTRLTVV.

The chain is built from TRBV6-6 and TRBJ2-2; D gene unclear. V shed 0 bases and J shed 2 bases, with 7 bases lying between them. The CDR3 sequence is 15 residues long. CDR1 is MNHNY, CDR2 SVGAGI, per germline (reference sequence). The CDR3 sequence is CASSYSNGNTGELFF. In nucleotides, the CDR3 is TGTGCCAGCAGTTACTCGAACGGCAACACCGGGGAGCTGTTTTTT.

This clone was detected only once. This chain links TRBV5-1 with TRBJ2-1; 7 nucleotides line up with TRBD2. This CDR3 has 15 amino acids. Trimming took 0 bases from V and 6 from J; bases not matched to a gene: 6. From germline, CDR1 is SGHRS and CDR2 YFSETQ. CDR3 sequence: CASSLVDWGGNEQFF. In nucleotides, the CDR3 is TGCGCCAGCAGCTTGGTTGACTGGGGGGGCAATGAGCAGTTCTTC. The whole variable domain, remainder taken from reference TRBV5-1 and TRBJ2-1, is KAGVTQTPRYLIKTRGQQVTLSCSPISGHRSVSWYQQTPGQGLQFLFEYFSETQRNKGNFPGRFSGRQFSNSRSEMNVSTLELGDSALYLCASSLVDWGGNEQFFGPGTRLTVL.

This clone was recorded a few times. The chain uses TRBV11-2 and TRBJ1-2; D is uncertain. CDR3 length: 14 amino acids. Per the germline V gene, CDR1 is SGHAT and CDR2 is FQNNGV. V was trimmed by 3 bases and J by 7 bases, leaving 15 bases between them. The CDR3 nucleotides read TGTGCCAGCAGCTTTCGGGAGTCCCCGGCTGGCTACACCTTC. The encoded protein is CASSFRESPAGYTF.

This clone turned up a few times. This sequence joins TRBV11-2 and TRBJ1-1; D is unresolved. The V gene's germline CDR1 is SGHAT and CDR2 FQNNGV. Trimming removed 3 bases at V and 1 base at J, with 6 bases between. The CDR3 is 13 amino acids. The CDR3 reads CASSFSANTEAFF. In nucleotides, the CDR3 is TGTGCCAGCAGCTTTTCTGCGAACACTGAAGCTTTCTTT.

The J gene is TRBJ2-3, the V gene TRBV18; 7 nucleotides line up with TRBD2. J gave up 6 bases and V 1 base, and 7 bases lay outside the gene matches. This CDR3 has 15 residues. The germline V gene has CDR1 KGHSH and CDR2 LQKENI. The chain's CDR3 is CASSPLGGEGDTQYF. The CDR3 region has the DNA TGTGCCAGCTCACCACTCGGCGGGGAGGGGGATACGCAGTATTTT.

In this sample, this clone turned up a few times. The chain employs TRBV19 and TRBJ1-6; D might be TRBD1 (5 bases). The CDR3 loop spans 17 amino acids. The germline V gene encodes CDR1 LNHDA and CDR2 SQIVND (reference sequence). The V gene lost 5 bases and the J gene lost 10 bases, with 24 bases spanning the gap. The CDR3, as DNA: TGTGCCAGTAGTCGGGACGGAAGAGGGGACTTGGGCTCACCCCTCCACTTT. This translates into CASSRDGRGDLGSPLHF.

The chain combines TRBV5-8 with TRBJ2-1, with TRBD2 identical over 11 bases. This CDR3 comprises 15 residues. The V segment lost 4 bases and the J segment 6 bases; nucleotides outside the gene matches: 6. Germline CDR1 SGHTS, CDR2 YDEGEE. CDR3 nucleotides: TGTGCCAGCAGCCGAGGACTAGCGGGTCGCAATGAGCAGTTCTTC. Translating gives CASSRGLAGRNEQFF.

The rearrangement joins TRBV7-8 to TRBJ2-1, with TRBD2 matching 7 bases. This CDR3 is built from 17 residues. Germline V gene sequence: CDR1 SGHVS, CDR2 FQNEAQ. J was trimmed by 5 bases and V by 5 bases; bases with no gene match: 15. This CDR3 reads CASSLSPGRGTHNEQFF. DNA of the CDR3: TGTGCCAGCAGCCTTAGCCCTGGGCGGGGGACCCACAATGAGCAGTTCTTC. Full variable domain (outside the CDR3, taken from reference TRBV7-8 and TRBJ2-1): GAGVSQSPRYKVAKRGQDVALRCDPISGHVSLFWYQQALGQGPEFLTYFQNEAQLDKSGLPSDRFFAERPEGSVSTLKIQRTQQEDSAVYLCASSLSPGRGTHNEQFFGPGTRLTVL.

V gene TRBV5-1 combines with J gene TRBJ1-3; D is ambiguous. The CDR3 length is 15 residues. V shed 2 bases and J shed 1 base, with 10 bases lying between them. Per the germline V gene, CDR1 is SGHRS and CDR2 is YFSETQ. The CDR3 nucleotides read TGCGCCAGCAGCTTCGGACGCCAGTCTGGAAACACCATATATTTT. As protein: CASSFGRQSGNTIYF.

The CDR3 loop reads CASSQGGLAGGPYTDTQYF. CDR3 in DNA: TGCGCCAGCAGCCAAGGTGGATTAGCGGGGGGGCCCTACACAGATACGCAGTATTTT. V usage is TRBV4-1 and J usage is TRBJ2-3; 11 nucleotides align to TRBD2. V lost 1 base, J lost 2 bases, and 11 bases stayed unmatched. CDR3 length: 19 residues. CDR1 is MGHRA, CDR2 YSYEKL, per germline.

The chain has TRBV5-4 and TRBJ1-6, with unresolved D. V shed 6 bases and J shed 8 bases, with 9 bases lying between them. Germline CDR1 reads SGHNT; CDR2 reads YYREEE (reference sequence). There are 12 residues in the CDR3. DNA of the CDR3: TGTGCCAGCAAAAGGAGCCATTCACCCCTCCACTTT. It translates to CASKRSHSPLHF.

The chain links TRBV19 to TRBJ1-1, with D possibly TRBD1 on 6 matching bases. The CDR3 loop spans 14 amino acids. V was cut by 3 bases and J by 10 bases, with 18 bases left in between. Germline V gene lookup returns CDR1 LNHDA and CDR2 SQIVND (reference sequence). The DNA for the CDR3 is TGTGCCAGTAGTATTGTTACAGGGACGATGGGAGCTTTCTTT. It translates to CASSIVTGTMGAFF.

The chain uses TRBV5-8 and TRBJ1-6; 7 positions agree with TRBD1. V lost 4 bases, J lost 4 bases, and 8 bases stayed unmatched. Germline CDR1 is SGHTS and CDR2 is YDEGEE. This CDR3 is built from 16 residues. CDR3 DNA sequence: TGTGCCAGCAGCGCTACCGGGACAGCGTATAATTCACCCCTCCACTTT. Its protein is CASSATGTAYNSPLHF.

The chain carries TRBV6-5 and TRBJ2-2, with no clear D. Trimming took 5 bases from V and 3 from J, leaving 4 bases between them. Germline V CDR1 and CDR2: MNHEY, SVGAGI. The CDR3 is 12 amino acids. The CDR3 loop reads CASSQDTGELFF. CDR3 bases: TGTGCCAGCAGTCAAGACACCGGGGAGCTGTTTTTT.

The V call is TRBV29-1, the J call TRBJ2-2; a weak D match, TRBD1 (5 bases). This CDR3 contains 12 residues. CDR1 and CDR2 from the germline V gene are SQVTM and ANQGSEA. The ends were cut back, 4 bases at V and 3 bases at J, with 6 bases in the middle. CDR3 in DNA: TGCAGCGTTGTCAGGGACACCGGGGAGCTGTTTTTT. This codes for CSVVRDTGELFF.

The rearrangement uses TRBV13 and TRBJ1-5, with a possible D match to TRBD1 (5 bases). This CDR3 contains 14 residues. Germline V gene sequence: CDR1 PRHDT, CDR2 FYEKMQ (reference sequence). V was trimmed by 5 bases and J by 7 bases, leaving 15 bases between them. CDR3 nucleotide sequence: TGTGCCAGCAGCCAAGGACAAAGGTCCCAGCCCCAGCATTTT. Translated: CASSQGQRSQPQHF. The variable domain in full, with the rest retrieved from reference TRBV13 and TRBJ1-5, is AAGVIQSPRHLIKEKRETATLKCYPIPRHDTVYWYQQGPGQDPQFLISFYEKMQSDKGSIPDRFSAQQFSDYHSELNMSSLELGDSALYFCASSQGQRSQPQHFGDGTRLSIL.

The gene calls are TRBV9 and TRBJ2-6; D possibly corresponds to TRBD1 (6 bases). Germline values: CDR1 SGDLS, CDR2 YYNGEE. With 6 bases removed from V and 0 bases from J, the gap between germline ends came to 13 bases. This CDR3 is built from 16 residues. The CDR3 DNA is TGTGCCAGCACGACAGGCTTAATCTCTGGGGCCAACGTCCTGACTTTC. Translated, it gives CASTTGLISGANVLTF.

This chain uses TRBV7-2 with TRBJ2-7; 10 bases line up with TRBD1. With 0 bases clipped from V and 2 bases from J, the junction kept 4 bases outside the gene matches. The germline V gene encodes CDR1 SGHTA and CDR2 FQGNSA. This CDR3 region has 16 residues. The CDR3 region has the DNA TGTGCCAGCAGCTTAGCAGGGGACAGGGGAACCTACGAGCAGTACTTC. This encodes CASSLAGDRGTYEQYF.

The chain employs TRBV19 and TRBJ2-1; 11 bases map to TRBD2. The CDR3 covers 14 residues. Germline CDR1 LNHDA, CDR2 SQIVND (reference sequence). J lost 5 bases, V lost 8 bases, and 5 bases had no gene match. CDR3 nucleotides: TGTGCCAGTTCACTAGCGGGGGCCCACAATGAGCAGTTCTTC. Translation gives CASSLAGAHNEQFF.

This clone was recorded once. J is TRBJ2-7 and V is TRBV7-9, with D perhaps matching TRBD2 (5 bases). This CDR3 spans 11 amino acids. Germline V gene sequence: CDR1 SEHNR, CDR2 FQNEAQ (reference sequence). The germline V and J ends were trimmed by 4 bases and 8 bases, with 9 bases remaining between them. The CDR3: CASSWENQQYF. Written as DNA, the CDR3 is TGTGCCAGCAGCTGGGAGAATCAGCAGTACTTC.

This CDR3 reads CASSPEQGRADTQYF. The CDR3 DNA follows: TGTGCCAGCAGCCCCGAGCAGGGGAGGGCAGATACGCAGTATTTT. The gene calls are TRBV6-5 and TRBJ2-3; possibly TRBD2 for D (7 bases). V was shortened by 6 bases and J by 4 bases, with 17 bases between the two germline ends. The CDR3 is 15 residues long. CDR1 and CDR2 (germline): MNHEY, SVGAGI.

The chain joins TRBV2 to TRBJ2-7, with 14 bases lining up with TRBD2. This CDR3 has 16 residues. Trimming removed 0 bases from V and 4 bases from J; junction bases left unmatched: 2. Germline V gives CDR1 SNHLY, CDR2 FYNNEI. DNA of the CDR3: TGTGCCAGCAGTGAAGCGCGGACTAGCGGGGGGTACGAGCAGTACTTC. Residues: CASSEARTSGGYEQYF.

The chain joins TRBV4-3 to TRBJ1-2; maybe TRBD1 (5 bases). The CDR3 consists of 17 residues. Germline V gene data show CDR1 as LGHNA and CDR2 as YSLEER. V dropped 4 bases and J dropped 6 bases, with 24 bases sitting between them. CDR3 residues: CASSPRGDTSLGDGYTF. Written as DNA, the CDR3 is TGCGCCAGCAGCCCGCGAGGTGACACCTCCTTGGGGGATGGCTACACCTTC.

This chain's CDR3 is CARGQGFNGAEKLFF. The CDR3 nucleotides are TGTGCTAGGGGACAGGGGTTTAACGGTGCTGAAAAACTGTTTTTT. The chain employs TRBV19 and TRBJ1-4; TRBD1 matches 10 bases. The CDR3 is made up of 15 amino acids. Germline lookup yields CDR1 LNHDA and CDR2 SQIVND (reference sequence). Variable domain in full (rest from reference TRBV19 and TRBJ1-4): DGGITQSPKYLFRKEGQNVTLSCEQNLNHDAMYWYRQDPGQGLRLIYYSQIVNDFQKGDIAEGYSVSREKKESFPLTVTSAQKNPTAFYLCARGQGFNGAEKLFFGSGTQLSVL.

CDR3 bases: TGTGCCAGCAGCCAGGAACTACCGCGGTATTCCGCTAATGAAAAACTGTTTTTT. Its translation: CASSQELPRYSANEKLFF. The rearrangement uses TRBV4-2 and TRBJ1-4; D uncertain. Trimming removed 3 bases at V and 3 bases at J, with 20 bases between. This CDR3 comprises 18 residues. Germline assignment: CDR1 LGHNA and CDR2 YNFKEQ.

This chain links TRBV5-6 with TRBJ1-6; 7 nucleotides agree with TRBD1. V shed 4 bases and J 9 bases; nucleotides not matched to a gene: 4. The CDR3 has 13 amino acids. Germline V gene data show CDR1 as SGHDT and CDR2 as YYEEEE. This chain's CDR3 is CASSRQGSSPLHF. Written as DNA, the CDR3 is TGTGCCAGCAGCCGACAGGGCTCTTCACCCCTCCACTTT.

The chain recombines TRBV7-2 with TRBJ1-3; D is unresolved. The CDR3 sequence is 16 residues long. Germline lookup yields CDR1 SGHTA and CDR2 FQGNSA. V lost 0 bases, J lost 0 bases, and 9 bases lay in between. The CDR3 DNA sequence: TGTGCCAGCAGCTTAGCAACACGAACCTCTGGAAACACCATATATTTT. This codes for CASSLATRTSGNTIYF. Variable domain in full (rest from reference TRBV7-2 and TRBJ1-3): GAGVSQSPSNKVTEKGKDVELRCDPISGHTALYWYRQSLGQGLEFLIYFQGNSAPDKSGLPSDRFSAERTGGSVSTLTIQRTQQEDSAVYLCASSLATRTSGNTIYFGEGSWLTVV.

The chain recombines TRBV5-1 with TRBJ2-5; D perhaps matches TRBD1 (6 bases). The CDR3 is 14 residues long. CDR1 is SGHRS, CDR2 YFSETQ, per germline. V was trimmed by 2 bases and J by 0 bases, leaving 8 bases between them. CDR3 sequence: CASSFRTDQETQYF. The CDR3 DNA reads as TGCGCCAGCAGCTTTCGGACAGACCAAGAGACCCAGTACTTC.

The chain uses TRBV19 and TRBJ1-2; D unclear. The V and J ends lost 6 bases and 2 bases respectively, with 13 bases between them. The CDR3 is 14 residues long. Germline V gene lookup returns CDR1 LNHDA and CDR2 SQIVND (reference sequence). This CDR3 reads CASRRPGVNYGYTF. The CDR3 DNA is TGTGCCAGTAGGAGACCGGGAGTCAACTATGGCTACACCTTC.

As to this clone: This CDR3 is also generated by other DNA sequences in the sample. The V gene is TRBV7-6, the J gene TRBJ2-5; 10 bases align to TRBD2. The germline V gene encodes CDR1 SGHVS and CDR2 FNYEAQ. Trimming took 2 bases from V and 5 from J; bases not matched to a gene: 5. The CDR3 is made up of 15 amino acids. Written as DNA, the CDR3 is TGTGCCAGCAGCTTACGTCTAGCGGGGGTTGAGACCCAGTACTTC. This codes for CASSLRLAGVETQYF. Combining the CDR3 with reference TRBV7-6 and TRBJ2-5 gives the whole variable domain GAGVSQSPRYKVTKRGQDVALRCDPISGHVSLYWYRQALGQGPEFLTYFNYEAQQDKSGLPNDRFSAERPEGSISTLTIQRTEQRDSAMYRCASSLRLAGVETQYFGPGTRLLVL.

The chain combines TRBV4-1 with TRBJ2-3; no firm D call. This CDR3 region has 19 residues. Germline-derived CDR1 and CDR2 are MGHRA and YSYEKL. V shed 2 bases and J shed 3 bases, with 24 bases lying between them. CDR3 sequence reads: CASSQNTIRLGIRTDTQYF. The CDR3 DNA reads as TGCGCCAGCAGCCAAAACACTATCAGATTAGGGATAAGGACAGATACGCAGTATTTT.